One sample yielded the 15 T cell receptor beta chains listed below, sequenced in a study of radiation and T cells in renal cell carcinoma. Sequenced by immunoSEQ multiplex PCR; TCRdb stores in-frame clones only, minus some. This table has tens of thousands of clones, roughly 80% appearing once. Described time point: blood 2 weeks post-SBRT. Treatment defined: 15 Gy SBRT to primary tumor, nephrectomy 4 weeks later. This material consisted of blood, taken from a patient whose treatment included radiotherapy and nephrectomy. These receptors were collected from a woman aged 70-85 years with renal cell carcinoma.

V gene TRBV7-9 combines with J gene TRBJ2-7; 9 bases map to TRBD1. Germline V lookup: CDR1 SEHNR, CDR2 FQNEAQ (reference sequence). Losses at the gene ends were 8 bases for V and 6 bases for J; bases not matched to a gene: 11. This CDR3 comprises 14 residues. The CDR3 here is CASVAGTGLVEQYF. The CDR3 DNA is TGTGCCAGCGTAGCCGGGACAGGGTTGGTCGAGCAGTACTTC.

The chain is built from TRBV4-3 and TRBJ2-5; TRBD2 matches at 8 bases. This CDR3 region has 16 residues. The V and J ends lost 0 bases and 3 bases, in that order; junction bases with no gene match: 6. The germline gives CDR1 LGHNA, CDR2 YSLEER. CDR3 sequence reads: CASSQDRGLVKETQYF. CDR3 DNA sequence: TGCGCCAGCAGCCAAGATAGGGGACTAGTGAAAGAGACCCAGTACTTC.

The chain joins TRBV6-5 to TRBJ2-7; TRBD2 matches 14 bases. V lost 5 bases and J lost 5; bases outside the gene matches: 5. This CDR3 contains 15 residues. The germline gives CDR1 MNHEY, CDR2 SVGAGI. CDR3 bases: TGTGCCAGCAGTAGACTAGCGGGAGGGCGGAACGAGCAGTACTTC. Residues: CASSRLAGGRNEQYF.

The chain recombines TRBV5-1 with TRBJ1-6; 7 nucleotides align to TRBD1. Trimming took 4 bases from V and 14 from J; bases not matched to a gene: 18. The CDR3 sequence is 16 residues long. Germline loops: CDR1 SGHRS, CDR2 YFSETQ. The CDR3 nucleotides are TGCGCCAGCAGCCTGGGACAGCTCAGAAATCCCCTCACCCTCCACTTT. It yields the protein CASSLGQLRNPLTLHF.

This chain connects TRBV5-3 to TRBJ1-1, with 9 nucleotides matching TRBD1. TRBV5-3 is flagged as an ORF with uncertain function. Trimming took 3 bases from V and 1 from J; bases not matched to a gene: 1. The CDR3 runs to 14 residues. For the CDR3, the DNA is TGTGCCAGAAGCTACAGGGGGCAGAACACTGAAGCTTTCTTT. It specifies CARSYRGQNTEAFF.

The gene calls are TRBV5-1 and TRBJ2-5; 10 nucleotides agree with TRBD2. Germline CDR1 and CDR2: SGHRS and YFSETQ. Trimming removed 5 bases from V and 2 bases from J; junction bases left unmatched: 6. CDR3 length equals 15 residues. CDR3 in amino acids: CASSTDSGGQETQYF. CDR3 DNA sequence: TGCGCCAGCAGTACAGATAGCGGGGGGCAAGAGACCCAGTACTTC. The whole variable domain, filled in from reference TRBV5-1 and TRBJ2-5, reads KAGVTQTPRYLIKTRGQQVTLSCSPISGHRSVSWYQQTPGQGLQFLFEYFSETQRNKGNFPGRFSGRQFSNSRSEMNVSTLELGDSALYLCASSTDSGGQETQYFGPGTRLLVL.

This chain uses TRBV30 with TRBJ2-3; 13 nucleotides align to TRBD2. The V gene's germline CDR1 is GTSNPN and CDR2 SVGIG (reference sequence). The CDR3 loop spans 17 amino acids. The V and J ends lost 4 bases and 5 bases, in that order; junction bases with no gene match: 12. The chain's CDR3 is CAWTDPGLAGVVDTQYF. As DNA, the CDR3 is TGTGCCTGGACCGATCCTGGACTAGCGGGAGTGGTAGATACGCAGTATTTT. The whole variable domain, remainder taken from reference TRBV30 and TRBJ2-3, is SQTIHQWPATLVQPVGSPLSLECTVEGTSNPNLYWYRQAAGRGLQLLFYSVGIGQISSEVPQNLSASRPQDRQFILSSKKLLLSDSGFYLCAWTDPGLAGVVDTQYFGPGTRLTVL.

V is TRBV19 and J is TRBJ2-1; tentatively, D is TRBD2 (6 bases). The V gene lost 7 bases and the J gene lost 5 bases, with 15 bases spanning the gap. CDR1 and CDR2 from the germline V gene are LNHDA and SQIVND (reference sequence). The length of the CDR3 is 14 residues. The CDR3 DNA is TGTGCCAGTACCCACCAGGGCGGGAACAATGAGCAGTTCTTC. Encoded protein: CASTHQGGNNEQFF.

The chain uses TRBV5-1 and TRBJ1-1, with 11 bases fitting TRBD1. Germline CDR1 reads SGHRS; CDR2 reads YFSETQ. Germline trimming cut 3 bases from V and 4 bases from J; bases unmatched to any gene: 5. The CDR3 has 15 residues. Here the CDR3 reads CASSYPGQGVTEAFF. The CDR3 coding sequence is TGCGCCAGCAGCTACCCGGGACAGGGGGTCACTGAAGCTTTCTTT.

This chain joins TRBV12-2 and TRBJ2-5. TRBV12-2 is shown as a pseudogene. The CDR3 length is 17 residues. The CDR3 loop is CASRLGVLSRTAETQYF. The CDR3 nucleotides are TGTGCAAGTCGCTTAGGGGTGCTTAGCAGGACCGCAGAGACCCAGTACTTC.

The CDR3 spells CASSGLDSYNEQFF. CDR3 nucleotide sequence: TGTGCCAGCAGTGGACTGGATTCCTACAATGAGCAGTTCTTC. The chain employs TRBV6-6 and TRBJ2-1; D might be TRBD2 (5 bases). V lost 5 bases, J lost 1 base, and 9 bases lay in between. There are 14 residues in the CDR3. Germline CDR1 and CDR2: MNHNY and SVGAGI (reference sequence).

This chain links TRBV7-8 with TRBJ2-3, with D tentatively TRBD2 (6 bases). CDR3 length: 16 amino acids. The ends were cut back, 0 bases at V and 0 bases at J, with 10 bases in the middle. CDR1 is SGHVS, CDR2 FQNEAQ, per germline. The CDR3 reads CASSLASGPSTDTQYF. Here the CDR3 DNA reads TGTGCCAGCAGCTTAGCTAGCGGTCCTAGCACAGATACGCAGTATTTT.

The chain couples TRBV4-3 to TRBJ1-6; 7 nucleotides line up with TRBD1. The trim removed 4 bases at V and 9 bases at J, leaving 6 bases unmatched. This CDR3 comprises 14 residues. Germline lookup yields CDR1 LGHNA and CDR2 YSLEER. The chain's CDR3 is CASSRGTDGSPLHF. The CDR3 nucleotides are TGCGCCAGCAGCCGTGGGACAGATGGTTCACCCCTCCACTTT.

This clone turned up a few times. V usage is TRBV19 and J usage is TRBJ1-2, with D unclear. CDR3 length: 12 amino acids. CDR1 and CDR2 from the germline V gene are LNHDA and SQIVND (reference sequence). V gave up 5 bases and J gave up 8 bases, with 12 bases separating them. CDR3 residues: CASSWAGGGYTF. The CDR3 bases are TGTGCCAGTAGTTGGGCAGGAGGAGGCTACACCTTC.

The chain joins TRBV5-1 to TRBJ2-5, with D perhaps matching TRBD2 (6 bases). The germline gives CDR1 SGHRS, CDR2 YFSETQ. This CDR3 has 12 residues. The V end was cut by 5 bases, the J end by 5 bases, with 10 bases between. CDR3 protein: CASRQEGETQYF. CDR3 sequence (DNA): TGCGCCAGCAGGCAGGAGGGGGAGACCCAGTACTTC.